This T cell receptor (beta chain) was sequenced in a study of cytomegalovirus exposure and HLA in healthy donors. The length of the CDR3 is 12 residues. Per germline, CDR1 SNHLY and CDR2 FYNNEI. V lost 7 bases and J lost 0, with 7 bases in between. Produced via immunoSEQ multiplex PCR; TCRdb's table is partial and in-frame only. The sample consists of 250,000 to 350,000 clones, about 85% of them appearing once. This clone was observed a handful of times. This clonotype originated in a woman aged 25 to 39 in good health and CMV-seropositive. The sample comprised PBMCs. The chain is built from TRBV2 and TRBJ2-7; D uncertain. The chain's CDR3 is CASNAVSYEQYF. The CDR3 DNA reads TGTGCCAGCAACGCCGTCTCCTACGAGCAGTACTTC.